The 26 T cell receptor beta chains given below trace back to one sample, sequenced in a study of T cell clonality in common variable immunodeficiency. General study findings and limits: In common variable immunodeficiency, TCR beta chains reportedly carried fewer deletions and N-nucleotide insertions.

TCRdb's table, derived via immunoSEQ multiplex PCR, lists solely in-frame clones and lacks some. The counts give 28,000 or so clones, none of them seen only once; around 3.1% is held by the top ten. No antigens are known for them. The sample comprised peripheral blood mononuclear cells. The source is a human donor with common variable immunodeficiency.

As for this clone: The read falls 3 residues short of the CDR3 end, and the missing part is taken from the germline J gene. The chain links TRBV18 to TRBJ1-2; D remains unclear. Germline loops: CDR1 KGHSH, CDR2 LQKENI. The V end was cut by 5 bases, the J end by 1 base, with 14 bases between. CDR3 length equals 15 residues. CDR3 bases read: TGTGCCAGCTCAGGCGGGCAGTTCCTTAACTATGGC. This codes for CASSGGQFLNYG. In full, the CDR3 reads CASSGGQFLNYGYTF.

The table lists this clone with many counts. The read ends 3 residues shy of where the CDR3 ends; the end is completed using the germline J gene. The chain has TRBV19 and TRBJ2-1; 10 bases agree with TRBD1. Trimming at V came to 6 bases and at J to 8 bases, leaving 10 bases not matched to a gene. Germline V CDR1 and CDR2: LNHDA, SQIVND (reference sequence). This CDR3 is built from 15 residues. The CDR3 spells CASRPRGQGWDEQFF. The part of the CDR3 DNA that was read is TGTGCCAGTAGACCCCGGGGACAGGGGTGGGATGAG.

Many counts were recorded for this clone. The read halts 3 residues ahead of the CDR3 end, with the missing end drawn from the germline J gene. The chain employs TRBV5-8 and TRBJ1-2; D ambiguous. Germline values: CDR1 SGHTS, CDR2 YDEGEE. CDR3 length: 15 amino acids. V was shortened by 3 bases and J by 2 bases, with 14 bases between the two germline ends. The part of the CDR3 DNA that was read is TGTGCCAGCAGCTGGGCGGGATTTCCAAACTATGGC. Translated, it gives CASSWAGFPNYG. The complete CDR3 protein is CASSWAGFPNYGYTF.

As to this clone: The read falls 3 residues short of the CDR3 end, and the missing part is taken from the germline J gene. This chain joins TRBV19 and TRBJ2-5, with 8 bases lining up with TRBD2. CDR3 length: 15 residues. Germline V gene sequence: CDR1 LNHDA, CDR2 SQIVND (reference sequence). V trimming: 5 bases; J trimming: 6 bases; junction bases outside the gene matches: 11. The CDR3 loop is CASSAVTSGHQTQYF. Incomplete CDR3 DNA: TGTGCCAGTAGTGCGGTAACTAGCGGTCACCAGACC.

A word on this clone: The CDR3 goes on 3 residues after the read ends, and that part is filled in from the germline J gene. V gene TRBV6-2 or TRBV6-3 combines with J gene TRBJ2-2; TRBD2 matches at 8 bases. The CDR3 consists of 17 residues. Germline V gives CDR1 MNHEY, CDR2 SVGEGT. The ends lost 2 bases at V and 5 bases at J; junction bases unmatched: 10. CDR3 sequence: CASSYLREVAGTGELFF. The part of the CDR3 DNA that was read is TGTGCCAGCAGTTACCTCCGGGAGGTAGCGGGGACCGGGGAG.

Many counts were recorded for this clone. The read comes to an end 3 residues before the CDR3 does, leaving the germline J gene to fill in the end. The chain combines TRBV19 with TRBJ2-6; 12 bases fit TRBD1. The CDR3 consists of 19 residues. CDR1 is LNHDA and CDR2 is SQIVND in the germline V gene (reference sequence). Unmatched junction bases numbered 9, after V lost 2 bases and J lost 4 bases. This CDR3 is CASSIQPGQGASGANVLTF. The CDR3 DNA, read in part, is TGTGCCAGTAGTATACAACCGGGACAGGGGGCTTCGGGGGCCAACGTC.

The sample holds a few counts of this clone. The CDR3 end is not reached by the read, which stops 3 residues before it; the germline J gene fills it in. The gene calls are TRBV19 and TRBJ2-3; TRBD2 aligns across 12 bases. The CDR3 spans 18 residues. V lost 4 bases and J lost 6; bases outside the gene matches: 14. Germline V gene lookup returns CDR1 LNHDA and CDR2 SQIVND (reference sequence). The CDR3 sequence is CASSRLFPSGGAGDTQYF. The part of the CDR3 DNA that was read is TGTGCCAGTAGTAGGCTCTTCCCTAGCGGGGGGGCAGGGGATACG. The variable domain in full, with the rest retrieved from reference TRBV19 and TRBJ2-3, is DGGITQSPKYLFRKEGQNVTLSCEQNLNHDAMYWYRQDPGQGLRLIYYSQIVNDFQKGDIAEGYSVSREKKESFPLTVTSAQKNPTAFYLCASSRLFPSGGAGDTQYFGPGTRLTVL.

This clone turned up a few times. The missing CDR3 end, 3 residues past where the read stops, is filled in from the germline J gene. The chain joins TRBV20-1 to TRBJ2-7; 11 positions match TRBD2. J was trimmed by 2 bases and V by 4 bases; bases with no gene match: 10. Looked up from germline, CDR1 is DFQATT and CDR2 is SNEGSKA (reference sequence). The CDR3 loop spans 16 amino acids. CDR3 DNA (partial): TGCAGTGCTACCTTCCTAGCGGGGGGTGGGACCTACGAG. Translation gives CSATFLAGGGTYE. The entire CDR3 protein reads CSATFLAGGGTYEQYF.

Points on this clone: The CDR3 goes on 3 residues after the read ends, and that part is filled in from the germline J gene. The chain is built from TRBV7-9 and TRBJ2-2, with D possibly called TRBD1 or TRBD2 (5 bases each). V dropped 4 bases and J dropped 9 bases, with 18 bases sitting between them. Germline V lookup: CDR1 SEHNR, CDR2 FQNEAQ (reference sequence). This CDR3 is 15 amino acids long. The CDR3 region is CASSSPTGEGRELFF. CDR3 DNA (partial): TGTGCCAGCAGCTCCCCCACCGGAGAGGGGCGGGAG.

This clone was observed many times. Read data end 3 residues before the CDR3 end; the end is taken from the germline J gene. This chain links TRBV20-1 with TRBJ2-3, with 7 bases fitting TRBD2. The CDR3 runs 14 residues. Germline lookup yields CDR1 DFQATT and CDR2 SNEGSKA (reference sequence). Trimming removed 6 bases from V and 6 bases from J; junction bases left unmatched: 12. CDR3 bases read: TGCAGTGCCAAGACTAGCCGGAGTTTCGATACG. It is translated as CSAKTSRSFDT. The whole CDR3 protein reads CSAKTSRSFDTQYF.

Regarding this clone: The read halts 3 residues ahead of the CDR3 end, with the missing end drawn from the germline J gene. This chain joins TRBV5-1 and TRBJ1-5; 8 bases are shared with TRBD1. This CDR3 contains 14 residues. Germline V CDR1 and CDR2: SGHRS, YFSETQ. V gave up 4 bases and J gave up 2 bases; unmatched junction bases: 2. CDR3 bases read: TGCGCCAGCAGCATGGGACAGGGCAATCAGCCC. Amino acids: CASSMGQGNQP. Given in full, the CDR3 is CASSMGQGNQPQHF.

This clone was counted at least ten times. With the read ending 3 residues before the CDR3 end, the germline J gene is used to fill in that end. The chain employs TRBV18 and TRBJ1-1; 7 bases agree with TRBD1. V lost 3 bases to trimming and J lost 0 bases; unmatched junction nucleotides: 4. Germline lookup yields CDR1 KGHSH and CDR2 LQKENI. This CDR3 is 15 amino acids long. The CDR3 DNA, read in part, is TGTGCCAGCTCACCGGGGACAGTTATGAACACTGAA. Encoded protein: CASSPGTVMNTE. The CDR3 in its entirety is CASSPGTVMNTEAFF.

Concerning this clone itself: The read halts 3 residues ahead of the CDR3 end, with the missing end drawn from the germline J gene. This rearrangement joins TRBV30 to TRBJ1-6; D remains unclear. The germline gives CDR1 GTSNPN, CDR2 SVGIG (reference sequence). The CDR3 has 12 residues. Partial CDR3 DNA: TGTGCCTGGAGTGGAGGCAATTTCGCC. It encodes CAWSGGNFA. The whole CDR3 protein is CAWSGGNFALHF.

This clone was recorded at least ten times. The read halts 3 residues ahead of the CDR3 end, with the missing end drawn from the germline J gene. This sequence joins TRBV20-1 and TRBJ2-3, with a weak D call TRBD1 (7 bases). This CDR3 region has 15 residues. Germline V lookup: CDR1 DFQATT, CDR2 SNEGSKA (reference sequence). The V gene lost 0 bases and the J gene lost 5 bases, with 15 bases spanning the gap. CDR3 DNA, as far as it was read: TGCAGTGCTAGAGATAGGAGGGGGCTGGGAGATACG. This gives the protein CSARDRRGLGDT. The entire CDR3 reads CSARDRRGLGDTQYF.

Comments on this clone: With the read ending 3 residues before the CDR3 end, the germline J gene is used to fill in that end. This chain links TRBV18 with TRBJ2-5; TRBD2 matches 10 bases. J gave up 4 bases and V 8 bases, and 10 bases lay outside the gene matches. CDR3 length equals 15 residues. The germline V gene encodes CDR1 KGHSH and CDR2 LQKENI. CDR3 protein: CASILRTSGGETQYF. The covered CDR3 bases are TGTGCCAGCATACTAAGGACTAGCGGAGGAGAGACC.

The chain's CDR3 is CASSLSGGTKNIQYF. The CDR3 bases that were read are TGTGCCAGCAGTCTTAGCGGGGGGACCAAAAACATT. V usage is TRBV6-2 or TRBV6-3 and J usage is TRBJ2-4; 10 bases map to TRBD2. The read is 3 residues too short to cover the CDR3 end, so that end is filled in from the germline J gene. The ends lost 5 bases at V and 2 bases at J; junction bases unmatched: 3. This CDR3 contains 15 residues. The germline CDR1 and CDR2 sequences are MNHEY and SVGEGT.

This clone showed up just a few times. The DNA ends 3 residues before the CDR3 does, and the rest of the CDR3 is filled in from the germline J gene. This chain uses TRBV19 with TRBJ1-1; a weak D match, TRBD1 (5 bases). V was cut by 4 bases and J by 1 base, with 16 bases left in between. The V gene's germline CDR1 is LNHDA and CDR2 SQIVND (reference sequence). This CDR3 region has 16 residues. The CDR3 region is CASSKGYPQANTEAFF. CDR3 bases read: TGTGCCAGTAGTAAAGGATATCCACAGGCGAACACTGAA.

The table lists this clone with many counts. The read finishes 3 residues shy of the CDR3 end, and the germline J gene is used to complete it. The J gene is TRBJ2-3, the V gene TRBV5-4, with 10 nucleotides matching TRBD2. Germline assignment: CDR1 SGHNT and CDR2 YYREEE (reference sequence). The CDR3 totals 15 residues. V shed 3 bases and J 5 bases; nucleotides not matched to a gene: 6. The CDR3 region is CASSYLAGEGDTQYF. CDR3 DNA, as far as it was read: TGTGCCAGCAGCTATCTAGCGGGGGAAGGAGATACG.

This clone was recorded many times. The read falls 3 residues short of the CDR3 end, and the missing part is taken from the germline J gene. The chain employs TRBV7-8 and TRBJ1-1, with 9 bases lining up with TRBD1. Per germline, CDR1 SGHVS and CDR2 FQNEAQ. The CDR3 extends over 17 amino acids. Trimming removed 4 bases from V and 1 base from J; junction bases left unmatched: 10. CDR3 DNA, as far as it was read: TGTGCCAGCAGCTCACTACAGGGGGCGGGGAAGAACACTGAA. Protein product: CASSSLQGAGKNTE. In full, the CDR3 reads CASSSLQGAGKNTEAFF.

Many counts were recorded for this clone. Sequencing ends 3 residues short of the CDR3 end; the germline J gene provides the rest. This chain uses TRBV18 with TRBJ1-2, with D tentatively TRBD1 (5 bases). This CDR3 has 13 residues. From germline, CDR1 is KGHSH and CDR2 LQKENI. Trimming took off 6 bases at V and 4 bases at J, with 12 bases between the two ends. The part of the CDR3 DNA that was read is TGTGCCAGCTCTCCAGACAGCGCCTATGGC. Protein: CASSPDSAYG. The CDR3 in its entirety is CASSPDSAYGYTF.

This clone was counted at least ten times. Incomplete CDR3 DNA: TGTGCCGGGACCCCCGGTAACACCGGGGAG. Its translation is CAGTPGNTGE. The full-length CDR3 reads as CAGTPGNTGELFF. The chain couples TRBV30 to TRBJ2-2; D may be TRBD1 or TRBD2 (5 bases each). From the germline J gene comes the end of the CDR3, since the read stops 3 residues before it. There are 13 residues in the CDR3. The germline V gene encodes CDR1 GTSNPN and CDR2 SVGIG (reference sequence). Trimming took 8 bases from V and 2 from J, leaving 12 bases between them.

Partial CDR3 DNA: TGTGCCAGCAGCCCTGGACAGACGAGTTCGGCGACC. This gives the protein CASSPGQTSSAT. The complete CDR3 sequence is CASSPGQTSSATQYF. The chain employs TRBV7-2 and TRBJ2-5; TRBD1 might be the D (6 bases). Read sequence stops 3 residues before the CDR3 end, and the germline J gene provides the missing end. V dropped 5 bases and J dropped 7 bases, with 20 bases sitting between them. Germline V gene lookup returns CDR1 SGHTA and CDR2 FQGNSA. The CDR3 has 15 residues.

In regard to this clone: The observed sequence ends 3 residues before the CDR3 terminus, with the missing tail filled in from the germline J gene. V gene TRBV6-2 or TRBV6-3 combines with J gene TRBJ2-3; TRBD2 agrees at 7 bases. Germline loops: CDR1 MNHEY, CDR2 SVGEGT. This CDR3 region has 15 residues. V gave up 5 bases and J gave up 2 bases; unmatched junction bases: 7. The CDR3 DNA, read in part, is TGTGCCAGCAGTCGCGCGGGGGTATTCACAGATACG. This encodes CASSRAGVFTDT. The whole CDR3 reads CASSRAGVFTDTQYF.

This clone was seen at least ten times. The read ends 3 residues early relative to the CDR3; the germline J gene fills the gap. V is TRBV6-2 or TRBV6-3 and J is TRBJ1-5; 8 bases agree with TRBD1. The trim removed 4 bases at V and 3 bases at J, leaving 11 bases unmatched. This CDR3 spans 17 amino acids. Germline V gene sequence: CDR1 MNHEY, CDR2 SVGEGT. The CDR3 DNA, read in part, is TGTGCCAGCAGTTCAGACAGGGGACTAATAAACAATCAGCCC. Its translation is CASSSDRGLINNQP. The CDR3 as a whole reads CASSSDRGLINNQPQHF.

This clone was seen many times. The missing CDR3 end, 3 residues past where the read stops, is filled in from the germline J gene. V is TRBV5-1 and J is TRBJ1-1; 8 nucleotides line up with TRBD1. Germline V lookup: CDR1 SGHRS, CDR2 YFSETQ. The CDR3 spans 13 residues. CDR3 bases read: TGCGCCAGCAGCTTGGGGACAGGGAGGGAA. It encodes CASSLGTGRE. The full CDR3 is CASSLGTGREAFF. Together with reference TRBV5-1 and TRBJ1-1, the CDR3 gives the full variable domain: KAGVTQTPRYLIKTRGQQVTLSCSPISGHRSVSWYQQTPGQGLQFLFEYFSETQRNKGNFPGRFSGRQFSNSRSEMNVSTLELGDSALYLCASSLGTGREAFFGQGTRLTVV.

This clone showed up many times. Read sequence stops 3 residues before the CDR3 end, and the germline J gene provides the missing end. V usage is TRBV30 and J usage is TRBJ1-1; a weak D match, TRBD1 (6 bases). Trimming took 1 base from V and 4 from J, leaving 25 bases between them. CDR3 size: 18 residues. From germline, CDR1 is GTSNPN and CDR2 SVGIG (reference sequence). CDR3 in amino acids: CAWSGTPWQGRLGTEAFF. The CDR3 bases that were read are TGTGCCTGGAGTGGAACCCCGTGGCAGGGGCGATTGGGCACTGAA.